One and the same sample provided the 9 T cell receptor beta chains below, sequenced in a study of cytomegalovirus exposure and HLA in healthy donors. The study ran its PCR with 60 Vbeta and 13 Jbeta primers. Generated by immunoSEQ multiplex PCR, the TCRdb table keeps only in-frame clones and is missing some. Of roughly 58,000 clones in the sample, roughly 80% were seen once. The sequenced sample was PBMCs. These receptors were taken from a woman in her thirties or forties in good health and CMV-seronegative.

The V gene is TRBV15, the J gene TRBJ1-1; a possible D gene is TRBD1 (6 bases). V lost 3 bases and J lost 1, with 6 bases in between. The CDR3 contains 13 residues. The germline gives CDR1 LNHNV, CDR2 YYDKDF (reference sequence). The CDR3 sequence: CATSSRGNTEAFF. CDR3 nucleotides: TGTGCCACCAGCAGCAGGGGGAACACTGAAGCTTTCTTT.

V usage is TRBV28 and J usage is TRBJ2-7, with a weak D call TRBD2 (6 bases). This CDR3 is 15 amino acids long. Germline V gives CDR1 MDHEN, CDR2 SYDVKM. With 6 bases removed from V and 3 bases from J, the gap between germline ends came to 18 bases. Here the CDR3 reads CASRSGGGLNYEQYF. DNA for the CDR3: TGTGCCAGCAGGTCCGGTGGAGGGCTGAACTACGAGCAGTACTTC.

The V call is TRBV29-1, the J call TRBJ2-5, with 9 bases lining up with TRBD1. The J call may not be correct, given that the DNA end is closer to TRBJ2-7. This CDR3 has 14 residues. Germline CDR1 reads SQVTM; CDR2 reads ANQGSEA. The CDR3 spells CSVEDRTGEYEQYF. In nucleotides, the CDR3 is TGCAGCGTTGAAGATAGGACAGGGGAATACGAGCAGTACTTC.

As concerns this clone: Germline is not matched at one junction end, which may reflect a read error. The J gene is TRBJ1-3, the V gene TRBV7-9; 9 bases line up with TRBD1. CDR1 is SEHNR, CDR2 FQNEAQ, per germline (reference sequence). The CDR3 extends over 16 amino acids. The CDR3, as DNA: TGTTCCAGCAGCGTCGACAGGGGGACGACTGGAAACACCATATATTTT. It codes for CSSSVDRGTTGNTIYF.

This CDR3 reads CASSERARGGGRGDEQFF. The CDR3 bases are TGTGCCAGCAGTGAAAGGGCTCGCGGGGGCGGGAGGGGCGATGAGCAGTTCTTC. V usage is TRBV2 and J usage is TRBJ2-1; the match to TRBD2 covers 9 bases. This CDR3 contains 18 residues. Germline CDR1 is SNHLY and CDR2 is FYNNEI. Trimming cost V 2 bases and J 8 bases; bases outside gene matches: 16.

This clone was counted only a few times. The CDR3 DNA follows: TGTGCCAGCAGTCTTAGGACAGGGTGGGCCGGGGAGCTGTTTTTT. Translating gives CASSLRTGWAGELFF. V usage is TRBV6-5 and J usage is TRBJ2-2, with TRBD1 identical over 8 bases. Losses at the gene ends were 5 bases for V and 6 bases for J; bases not matched to a gene: 8. CDR1 is MNHEY, CDR2 SVGAGI, per germline. CDR3 size: 15 residues.

For the CDR3, the DNA is TGTGCCATCAGTGAGTCGACAGATAGCAATCAGCCCCAGCATTTT. Its translation is CAISESTDSNQPQHF. This chain links TRBV10-3 with TRBJ1-5; the D gene is possibly TRBD1 (5 bases). The V gene's germline CDR1 is ENHRY and CDR2 SYGVKD. V lost 0 bases and J lost 0, with 6 bases in between. This CDR3 is built from 15 residues.

V and J are TRBV4-1 and TRBJ2-7, with TRBD2 identical over 8 bases. V dropped 2 bases and J dropped 3; count of bases not matched to a gene: 6. Germline V gene lookup returns CDR1 MGHRA and CDR2 YSYEKL. The CDR3 spans 15 residues. The CDR3 region has the DNA TGCGCCAGCAGCCAACTGACTAGCGCCGTCTACGAGCAGTACTTC. Translating it yields CASSQLTSAVYEQYF.

The genes are TRBV7-2 and TRBJ2-3, with 15 bases matching TRBD2. The CDR3 runs to 21 residues. Germline V gene sequence: CDR1 SGHTA, CDR2 FQGNSA. After removal of 0 bases from V and 4 bases from J, the junction contained 14 bases not matched to a gene. Written as DNA, the CDR3 is TGTGCCAGCAGCTTAGCGGACCGGACTAGCGGGAGGGCCGTGCGGGCAGATACGCAGTATTTT. It translates to CASSLADRTSGRAVRADTQYF.